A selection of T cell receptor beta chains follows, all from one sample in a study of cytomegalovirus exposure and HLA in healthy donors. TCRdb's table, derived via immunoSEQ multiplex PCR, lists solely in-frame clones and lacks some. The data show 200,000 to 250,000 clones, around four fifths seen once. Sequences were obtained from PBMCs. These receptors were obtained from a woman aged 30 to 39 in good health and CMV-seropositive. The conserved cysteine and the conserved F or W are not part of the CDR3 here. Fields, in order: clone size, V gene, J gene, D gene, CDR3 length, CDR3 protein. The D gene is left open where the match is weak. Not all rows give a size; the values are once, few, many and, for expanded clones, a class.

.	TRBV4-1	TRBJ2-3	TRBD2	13	ASSPREGRTDTQY
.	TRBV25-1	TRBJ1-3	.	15	ASSGNQGDASGNTIY
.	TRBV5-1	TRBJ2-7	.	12	ASSPGGGAIEQY
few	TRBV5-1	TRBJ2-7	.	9	ASQGLLGAD
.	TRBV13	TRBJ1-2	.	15	ASTRFLIRGIDYGYT
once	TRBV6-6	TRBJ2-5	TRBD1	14	ASRQPDRGRKETQY
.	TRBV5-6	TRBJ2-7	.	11	ASSLGHPYEQY
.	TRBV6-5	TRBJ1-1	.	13	ASSLNPLGDTEAF
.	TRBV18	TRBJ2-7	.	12	ASSPRGDGYEQY
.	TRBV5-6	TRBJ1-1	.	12	ASSSFGVGTEAF
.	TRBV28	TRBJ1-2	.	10	ASSLFPDGYT
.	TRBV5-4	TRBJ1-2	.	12	ASSLGGGNYGYT
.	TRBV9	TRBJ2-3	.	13	ASSVGQVGTDTQY
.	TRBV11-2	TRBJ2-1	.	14	ASSLGASQIYNEQF
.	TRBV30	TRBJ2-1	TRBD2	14	AWSVLSSGSYNEQF
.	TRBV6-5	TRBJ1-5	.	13	ASSYRRSSNQPQH
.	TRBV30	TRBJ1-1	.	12	AWAGTGMNTEAF
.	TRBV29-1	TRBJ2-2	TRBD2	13	SVEVIGGSAGELF
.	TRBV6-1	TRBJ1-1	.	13	ASSEAMDRNTEAF
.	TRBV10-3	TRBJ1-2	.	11	AISEAAYYGYT
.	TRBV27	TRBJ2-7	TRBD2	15	ASSPRGLAGPHPEQY
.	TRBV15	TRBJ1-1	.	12	ATSRDNGRTEAF
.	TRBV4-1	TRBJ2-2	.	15	ASSPIGTSKNTGELF
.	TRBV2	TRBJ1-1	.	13	ASSTNRALNTEAF
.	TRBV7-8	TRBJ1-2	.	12	ASAVQGNNYGYT
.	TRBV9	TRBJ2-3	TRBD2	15	ASSVTGTSGRPDTQY
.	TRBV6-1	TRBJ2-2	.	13	ASSEAGWGTGELF
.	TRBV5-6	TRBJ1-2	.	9	ASSTGYGYT
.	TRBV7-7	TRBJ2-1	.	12	ASSLSGSYNEQF
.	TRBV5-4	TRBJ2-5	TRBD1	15	ASSRGTGGRGTETQY
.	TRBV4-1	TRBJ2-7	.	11	ASSPHYSYEQY
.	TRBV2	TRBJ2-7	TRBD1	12	ASSSGQGAGEQY
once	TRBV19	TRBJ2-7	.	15	ASSIALIEGGTYEQY
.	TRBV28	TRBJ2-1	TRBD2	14	ASSLPRELAGSEQF
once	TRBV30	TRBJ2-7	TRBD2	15	AWGPGTSGRGSYEQY
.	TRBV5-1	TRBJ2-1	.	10	ASATRMHEQF
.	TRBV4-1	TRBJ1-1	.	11	ASSPSWYTEAF
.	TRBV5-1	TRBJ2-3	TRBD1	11	ASSSGQGNTQY
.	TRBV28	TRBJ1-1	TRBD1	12	ASRDRGGRTEAF
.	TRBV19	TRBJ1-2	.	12	ASSMGQGLYGYT
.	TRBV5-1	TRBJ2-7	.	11	ASSLDRLYEQY
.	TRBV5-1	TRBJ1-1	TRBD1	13	ASKGSGQGTAEAF
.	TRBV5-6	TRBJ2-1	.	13	ASSSYSGQYNEQF
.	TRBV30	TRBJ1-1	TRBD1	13	AWIRQGRGRTEAF
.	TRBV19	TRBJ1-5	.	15	ASSIKGPPARNQPQH
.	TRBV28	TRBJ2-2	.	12	ASSLASLRGELF
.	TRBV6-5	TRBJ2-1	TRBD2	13	ASSYSTSGRTEQF
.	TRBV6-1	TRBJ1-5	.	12	ASSRLSGNQPQH
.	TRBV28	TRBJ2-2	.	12	ASKLGQNTGELF
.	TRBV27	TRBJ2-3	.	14	ASSLSTREVTDTQY
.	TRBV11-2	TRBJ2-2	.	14	ASSFVRGSRAGELF
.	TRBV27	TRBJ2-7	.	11	ASKDRSSYEQY
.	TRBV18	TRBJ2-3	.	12	ASSRDGASDTQY
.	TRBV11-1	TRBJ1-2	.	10	ASSLRGVGYT
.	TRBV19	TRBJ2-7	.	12	ASSEKTDSYEQY
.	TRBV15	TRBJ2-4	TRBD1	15	ATSRGGTDLAKNIQY
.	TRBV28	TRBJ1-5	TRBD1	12	ASETGQFNQPQH
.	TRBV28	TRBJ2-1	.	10	ASSFRGDEQF
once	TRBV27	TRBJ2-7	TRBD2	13	ASSSFTSGSYEQY